Only a few counts were recorded for the clone carrying this T cell receptor (beta chain). What was amplified from RNA transcripts were TCR beta CDR3 regions. Researchers ran a first-round RT-PCR on the TCR CDR3 using the HTBI primer set. From the multiplex PCR reads, TCRdb called clonotypes with MiXCR, one entry per CDR3 protein. The sample yields approximately 330,000 distinct CDR3 sequences, around 15% seen once. This entry comes from a study of T cells in Graves' hyperthyroidism and ophthalmopathy. Each person with ophthalmopathy scored at least 3 on the Clinical Activity Score, reached NOSPECS grade 4 or higher, and had been ill under 3 months. The receptor was isolated from a woman aged 40 to 50 with Graves' ophthalmopathy. The sequenced material came from blood.

The CDR3 loop is CAIGTTGVNSPLHF. Written as DNA, the CDR3 is TGTGCCATCGGGACGACAGGGGTGAATTCACCCCTCCACTTT. This chain connects TRBV6-1 to TRBJ1-6; 8 bases match TRBD1. Germline V gene sequence: CDR1 MNHNS, CDR2 SASEGT. Trimming cost V 10 bases and J 7 bases; bases outside gene matches: 9. This CDR3 has 14 residues.